A single sample gave rise to the 14 T cell receptor beta chains below, sequenced in a study of response to subunit inactivated influenza vaccine. TCRdb reprocessed the RT-PCR reads with MiXCR, giving one entry per CDR3 protein. The sample shows roughly 650,000 distinct CDR3 sequences, 15% to 18% of them seen only once. The sequencing here drew on PBMCs from blood, taken 11 to 12 days after vaccination. The receptor source for this set is a man aged 45 to 65 who received an inactivated influenza vaccine.

This clonotype was seen more than once but under ten times. The J gene is TRBJ2-7, the V gene TRBV9; D may match TRBD1 or TRBD2 (5 bases each). From germline, CDR1 is SGDLS and CDR2 YYNGEE. V lost 0 bases and J lost 3, with 7 bases in between. The CDR3 length is 13 residues. The DNA for the CDR3 is TGTGCCAGCAGCGTAGGAGGGGACTACGAGCAGTACTTC. Translating gives CASSVGGDYEQYF.

This clonotype was counted a few times. V usage is TRBV12-3 or TRBV12-4 and J usage is TRBJ1-2; perhaps TRBD1 as D (5 bases). The V end lost 7 bases, the J end lost 5 bases, and 8 bases lay between the germline ends. This CDR3 is built from 11 residues. Written as DNA, the CDR3 is TGTGCCAGCAAGGCAGGGTATGGCTACACCTTC. Translation: CASKAGYGYTF.

The J gene is TRBJ2-3, the V gene TRBV28; a weak D match, TRBD2 (5 bases). The CDR3 is 12 amino acids. The germline V and J ends were trimmed by 7 bases and 2 bases, with 7 bases remaining between them. Looked up from germline, CDR1 is MDHEN and CDR2 is SYDVKM. The CDR3 DNA reads as TGTGCCAGCACTAGCTACACAGATACGCAGTATTTT. Translation gives CASTSYTDTQYF.

This clonotype was picked up many times. V usage is TRBV7-9 and J usage is TRBJ1-1; D gene uncertain. V lost 3 bases and J 3 bases, leaving 5 bases between the germline ends. The CDR3 totals 12 residues. CDR1 is SEHNR and CDR2 is FQNEAQ in the germline V gene (reference sequence). In nucleotides, the CDR3 is TGTGCCAGCAGCTTTGGCGACACTGAAGCTTTCTTT. Translation gives CASSFGDTEAFF.

This clonotype occurred once. The CDR3 sequence: CASSYLGLVQETQYF. CDR3 DNA: TGCGCCAGCAGCTACCTAGGACTGGTACAAGAGACCCAGTACTTC. The genes are TRBV5-1 and TRBJ2-5; tentatively, D is TRBD2 (5 bases). Trimming left V 3 bases short and J 2 bases short, with 14 bases between. CDR1 is SGHRS and CDR2 is YFSETQ in the germline V gene. The CDR3 length is 15 residues.

The rearrangement links TRBV28 to TRBJ1-5, with D perhaps matching TRBD1 (6 bases). The CDR3 is 17 amino acids. Trimming removed 6 bases from V and 2 bases from J, with 20 bases in between. CDR1 is MDHEN, CDR2 SYDVKM, per germline. The CDR3: CASSRPGEGVGNQPQHF. The CDR3 nucleotides are TGTGCCAGCAGCCGCCCGGGTGAGGGGGTAGGCAATCAGCCCCAGCATTTT.

The chain has TRBV2 and TRBJ2-2; 8 bases are a match to TRBD2. CDR1 and CDR2 (germline): SNHLY, FYNNEI. V shed 11 bases and J 3 bases; nucleotides not matched to a gene: 8. The CDR3 is 14 residues long. Here the CDR3 DNA reads TGTGCCGGCCGACTAGCGAGCGACACCGGGGAGCTGTTTTTT. Translating gives CAGRLASDTGELFF. The complete variable domain, with remaining parts taken from reference TRBV2 and TRBJ2-2, reads EPEVTQTPSHQVTQMGQEVILRCVPISNHLYFYWYRQILGQKVEFLVSFYNNEISEKSEIFDDQFSVERPDGSNFTLKIRSTKLEDSAMYFCAGRLASDTGELFFGEGSRLTVL.

This chain connects TRBV5-5 to TRBJ2-5; 7 bases are shared with TRBD1. V gave up 4 bases and J gave up 5 bases; unmatched junction bases: 11. Germline V gene data show CDR1 as SGHKS and CDR2 as YYEKEE (reference sequence). The CDR3 length is 15 residues. The CDR3 spells CASSPETGIVETQYF. CDR3 DNA sequence: TGTGCCAGCAGCCCGGAGACAGGGATCGTGGAGACCCAGTACTTC. Combining the CDR3 with reference TRBV5-5 and TRBJ2-5 gives the whole variable domain DAGVTQSPTHLIKTRGQQVTLRCSPISGHKSVSWYQQVLGQGPQFIFQYYEKEERGRGNFPDRFSARQFPNYSSELNVNALLLGDSALYLCASSPETGIVETQYFGPGTRLLVL.

The genes are TRBV20-1 and TRBJ2-5; the D gene is possibly TRBD1 (6 bases). From germline, CDR1 is DFQATT and CDR2 SNEGSKA (reference sequence). The CDR3 length is 12 residues. The germline V and J ends were trimmed by 4 bases and 5 bases, with 11 bases remaining between them. CDR3 nucleotide sequence: TGCAGTGCTACAGGGGCAGGGGAGACCCAGTACTTC. This sequence encodes CSATGAGETQYF.

The rearrangement uses TRBV18 and TRBJ2-3; D remains unclear. The CDR3 contains 14 residues. Germline lookup yields CDR1 KGHSH and CDR2 LQKENI. V shed 1 base and J shed 5 bases, with 10 bases lying between them. In nucleotides, the CDR3 is TGTGCCAGCTCACCACAAATTTCCAGAGATACGCAGTATTTT. This encodes CASSPQISRDTQYF. The full variable domain, its missing parts supplied by reference TRBV18 and TRBJ2-3, is NAGVMQNPRHLVRRRGQEARLRCSPMKGHSHVYWYRQLPEEGLKFMVYLQKENIIDESGMPKERFSAEFPKEGPSILRIQQVVRGDSAAYFCASSPQISRDTQYFGPGTRLTVL.

This rearrangement joins TRBV9 to TRBJ2-1; D remains ambiguous. The CDR3 runs 14 residues. V lost 4 bases and J lost 7, with 15 bases in between. The V gene's germline CDR1 is SGDLS and CDR2 YYNGEE. The CDR3 loop reads CASSPRPPGNEQFF. CDR3 DNA sequence: TGTGCCAGCAGCCCCCGACCCCCCGGGAATGAGCAGTTCTTC.

This clonotype has a handful of counts. The chain carries TRBV12-3 or TRBV12-4 and TRBJ1-2, with D perhaps matching TRBD1 (6 bases). V lost 2 bases, J lost 8 bases, and 15 bases lay in between. There are 14 residues in the CDR3. In DNA, the CDR3 is TGTGCCAGCAGTTTAAAACAGGGTGTGGGGGGCTACACCTTC. Translated, it gives CASSLKQGVGGYTF.

This clonotype was seen a single time. A much larger clonotype is one base distant, so this may be a read error. DNA of the CDR3: TGTGCCAGCATTTTGCATGGCCGGATTGAAAAACTGTTTTTT. This translates into CASILHGRIEKLFF. This chain uses TRBV12-3 or TRBV12-4 with TRBJ1-4, with D hard to call. The ends were cut back, 7 bases at V and 7 bases at J, with 16 bases in the middle. The CDR3 runs to 14 residues.

The V call is TRBV10-3, the J call TRBJ1-1; D unclear. Germline V gene sequence: CDR1 ENHRY, CDR2 SYGVKD. This CDR3 is 14 amino acids long. V gave up 3 bases and J gave up 1 base, with 9 bases separating them. CDR3 in amino acids: CAISENTGNTEAFF. The DNA of the CDR3 is TGTGCCATCAGTGAAAACACCGGGAACACTGAAGCTTTCTTT.